The text below deals with one TCR beta chain. There were no recent acute infections or vaccinations among the donors, who were healthy HIV-negative adults. Nashville, Tennessee was home to all donors, who were Caucasian adults. The CDR3 consists of 15 residues. CDR1 SGHTA and CDR2 FQGTGA come from the germline V gene. Trimming took 3 bases from V and 3 from J, leaving 14 bases between them. Per the authors' pipeline: There were no quality scores in the junction-only immunoSEQ sequences, so filtering differed. Data came from immunoSEQ multiplex PCR; TCRdb stores just in-frame clones and leaves some out. The V and J calls and clone size come from that table; D and trimming were worked out from the DNA. The data contain approximately 1,000,000 clones, about 72% of them seen just once; the ten biggest clones take up roughly 0.82%. This specimen belongs to a study of shared clonotypes between healthy human individuals.

This chain connects TRBV7-3 to TRBJ1-1; possibly TRBD1 for D (6 bases). Sequenced input: memory CD4+ T cells from PBMCs. As to subset: CD45RA-negative fraction. This TCR came from a man between 18 and 29 years old in good health. Some clones in this sample may be carry-over from other donors' samples. The CDR3 loop is CASSFQGLGDTEAFF. CDR3 sequence (DNA): TGTGCCAGCAGCTTCCAGGGGTTAGGAGACACTGAAGCTTTCTTT.